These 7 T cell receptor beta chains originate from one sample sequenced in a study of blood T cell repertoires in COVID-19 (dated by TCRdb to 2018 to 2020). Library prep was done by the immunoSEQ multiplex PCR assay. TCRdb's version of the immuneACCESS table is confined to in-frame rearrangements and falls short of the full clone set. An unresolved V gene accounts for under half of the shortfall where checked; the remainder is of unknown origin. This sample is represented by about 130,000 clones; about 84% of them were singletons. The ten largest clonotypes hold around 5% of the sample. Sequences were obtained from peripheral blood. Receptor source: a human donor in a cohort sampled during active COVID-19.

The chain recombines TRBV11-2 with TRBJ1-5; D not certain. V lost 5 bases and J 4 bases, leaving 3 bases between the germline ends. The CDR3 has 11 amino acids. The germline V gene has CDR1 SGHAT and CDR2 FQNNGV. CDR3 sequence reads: CASSHNQPQHF. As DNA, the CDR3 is TGTGCCAGCAGCCATAATCAGCCCCAGCATTTT.

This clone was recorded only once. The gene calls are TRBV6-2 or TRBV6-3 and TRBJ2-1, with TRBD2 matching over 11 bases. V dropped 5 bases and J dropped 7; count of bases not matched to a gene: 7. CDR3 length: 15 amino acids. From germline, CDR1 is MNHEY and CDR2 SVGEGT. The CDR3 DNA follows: TGTGCCAGCAGTAAACTAGCGGGAGTAATTAATGAGCAGTTCTTC. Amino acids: CASSKLAGVINEQFF.

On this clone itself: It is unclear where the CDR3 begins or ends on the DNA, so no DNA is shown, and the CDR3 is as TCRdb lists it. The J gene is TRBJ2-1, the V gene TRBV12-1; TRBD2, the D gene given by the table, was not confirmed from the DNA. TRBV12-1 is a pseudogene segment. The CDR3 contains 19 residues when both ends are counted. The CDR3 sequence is CASSLRALFGRGTYNEQFF.

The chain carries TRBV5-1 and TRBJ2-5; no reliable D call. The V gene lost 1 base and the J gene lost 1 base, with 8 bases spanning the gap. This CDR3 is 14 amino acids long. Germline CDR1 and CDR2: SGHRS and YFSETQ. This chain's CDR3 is CASSLRGSQETQYF. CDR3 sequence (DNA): TGCGCCAGCAGCTTGAGAGGCAGCCAAGAGACCCAGTACTTC. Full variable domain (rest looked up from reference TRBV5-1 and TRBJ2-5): KAGVTQTPRYLIKTRGQQVTLSCSPISGHRSVSWYQQTPGQGLQFLFEYFSETQRNKGNFPGRFSGRQFSNSRSEMNVSTLELGDSALYLCASSLRGSQETQYFGPGTRLLVL.

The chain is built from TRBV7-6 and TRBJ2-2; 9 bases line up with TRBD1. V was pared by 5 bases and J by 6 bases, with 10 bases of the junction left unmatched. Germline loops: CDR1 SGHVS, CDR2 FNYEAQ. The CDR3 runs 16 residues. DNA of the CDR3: TGTGCCAGCAGCCTCGGGACAGGGAGCGGGGCCGGGGAGCTGTTTTTT. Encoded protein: CASSLGTGSGAGELFF.

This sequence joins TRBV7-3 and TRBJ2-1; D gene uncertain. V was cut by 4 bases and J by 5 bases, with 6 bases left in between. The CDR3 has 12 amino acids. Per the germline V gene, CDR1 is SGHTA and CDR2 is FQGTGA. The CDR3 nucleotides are TGTGCCAGCAGCTCCCAGGACAATGAGCAGTTCTTC. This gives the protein CASSSQDNEQFF.

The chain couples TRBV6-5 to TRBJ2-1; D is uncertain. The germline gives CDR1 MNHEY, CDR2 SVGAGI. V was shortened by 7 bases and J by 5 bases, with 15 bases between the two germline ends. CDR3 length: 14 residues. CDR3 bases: TGTGCCAGCACCCCTGGCTGGGCTAACAATGAGCAGTTCTTC. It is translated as CASTPGWANNEQFF.